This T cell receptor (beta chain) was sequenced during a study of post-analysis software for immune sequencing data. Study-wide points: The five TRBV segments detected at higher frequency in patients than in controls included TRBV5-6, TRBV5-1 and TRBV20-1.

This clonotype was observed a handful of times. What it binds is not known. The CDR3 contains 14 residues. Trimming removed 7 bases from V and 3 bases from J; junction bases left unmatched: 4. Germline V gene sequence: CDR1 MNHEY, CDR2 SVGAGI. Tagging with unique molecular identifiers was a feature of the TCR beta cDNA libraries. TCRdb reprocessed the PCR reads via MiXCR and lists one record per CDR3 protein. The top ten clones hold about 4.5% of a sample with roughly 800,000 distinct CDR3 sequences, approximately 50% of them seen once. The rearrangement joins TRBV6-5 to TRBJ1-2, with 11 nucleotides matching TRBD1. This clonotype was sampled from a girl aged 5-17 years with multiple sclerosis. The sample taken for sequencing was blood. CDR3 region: CASNEGQGDYGYTF. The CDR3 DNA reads TGTGCCAGCAACGAGGGACAGGGGGACTATGGCTACACCTTC.